This TCR beta chain was captured by sequencing in a study of T cell responses to AZD1222 COVID-19 vaccine. Notes on the study in general: Most donors were white British, females outnumbered males, and clonal diversity was possibly underestimated. It was only 6 or 7 AZD1222 recipients who were seropositive at baseline. Spike regions recognized by vaccine-associated CD4 TCRs spanned the protein, led by 160-218 and 743-854.

Clones were read by immunoSEQ multiplex PCR, and TCRdb kept only the in-frame ones, dropping some. The sample holds tens of thousands of clones; over 75% are singletons and the top ten take around a quarter. For this clone: What it binds is unknown.

Germline-derived CDR1 and CDR2 are ENHRY and SYGVKD. The CDR3 loop spans 15 amino acids. The junction had 6 bases not matched to a gene; V was cut back by 3 bases and J by 3 bases. The material sequenced was peripheral blood, taken 28 days after the second dose of the MenACWY control vaccine. This TCR was sampled from an adult who received the MenACWY meningococcal vaccine as a control. This chain joins TRBV10-3 and TRBJ2-7, with 9 bases matching TRBD2. DNA for the CDR3: TGTGCCATCAGTGATAGCGGGAGCGGGGTCTACGAGCAGTACTTC. This encodes CAISDSGSGVYEQYF.